The 10 T cell receptor beta chains reported below all come from one sample, sequenced in a study of blood T cells in healthy people across ages. Together with a sample-barcoded 5' primer, a J-beta primer mix was included in a second PCR lasting about 7 to 11 cycles. TCRdb itself ran the 5' RACE reads through MiXCR, one entry per CDR3 protein. The sample contains hundreds of thousands of distinct CDR3 sequences, 40% to 50% of which appear only once. Specimen: blood. Source of these receptors: an elderly man in good health.

The V gene is TRBV7-2, the J gene TRBJ2-5; D gene ambiguous. The last part of the DNA fits TRBJ2-7 better; the J call may be wrong. Germline V gene sequence: CDR1 SGHTA, CDR2 FQGNSA. The CDR3 consists of 12 residues. The CDR3 DNA reads TGTGCCAGCAGCTTAGACACAGACGAGCAGTACTTC. As protein: CASSLDTDEQYF.

As to this clonotype: One junction end does not reproduce the germline sequence, and a read error may be involved. This chain links TRBV7-9 with TRBJ2-4; D might be TRBD2 (5 bases). The CDR3 loop spans 15 amino acids. Germline V gene sequence: CDR1 SEHNR, CDR2 FQNEAQ (reference sequence). The DNA of the CDR3 is TGTGCCAGCAGCTCTCCTTGGCAGCCCGGGAACATTCGGTACTTC. It codes for CASSSPWQPGNIRYF.

This clonotype was observed a few times. V and J are TRBV6-5 and TRBJ2-3; 8 bases fit TRBD1. Unmatched junction bases numbered 6, after V lost 5 bases and J lost 8 bases. There are 13 residues in the CDR3. Germline-derived CDR1 and CDR2 are MNHEY and SVGAGI. The CDR3 spells CASSARDRFTQYF. DNA for the CDR3: TGTGCCAGCAGTGCCCGGGACAGGTTTACGCAGTATTTT.

This clonotype has a handful of counts. The chain carries TRBV13 and TRBJ2-1; D might be TRBD1 (5 bases). Germline CDR1 is PRHDT and CDR2 is FYEKMQ (reference sequence). Trimming pared 2 bases from V and 9 bases from J, leaving 5 bases between. CDR3 size: 11 residues. CDR3 protein: CASSLQGEQFF. The CDR3 region has the DNA TGTGCCAGCAGCTTACAGGGTGAGCAGTTCTTC.

The sample holds many counts of this clonotype. This chain links TRBV9 with TRBJ2-1, with 11 bases lining up with TRBD2. CDR3 length: 15 residues. Germline CDR1 and CDR2: SGDLS and YYNGEE. V shed 3 bases and J 3 bases; nucleotides not matched to a gene: 2. The CDR3 DNA sequence: TGTGCCAGCAGCGAACTAGCGGGAGTCTACAATGAGCAGTTCTTC. Translation gives CASSELAGVYNEQFF.

The V and J genes are TRBV29-1 and TRBJ2-7; D is undetermined. The ends were cut back, 0 bases at V and 7 bases at J, with 10 bases in the middle. Germline values: CDR1 SQVTM, CDR2 ANQGSEA. The CDR3 has 12 amino acids. The CDR3: CSVEEAAREQYF. The CDR3 bases are TGCAGCGTTGAAGAAGCCGCTCGGGAGCAGTACTTC.

This chain uses TRBV28 with TRBJ2-2; no firm D call. The V gene's germline CDR1 is MDHEN and CDR2 SYDVKM. Trimming stripped 2 bases from V and 5 bases from J, with 6 bases between. This CDR3 region has 13 residues. The CDR3 DNA follows: TGTGCCAGCAGTTTAACGACTACCGGGGAGCTGTTTTTT. Protein sequence: CASSLTTTGELFF.

This rearrangement joins TRBV29-1 to TRBJ2-3; 7 positions match TRBD2. V trimming: 3 bases; J trimming: 6 bases; junction bases outside the gene matches: 6. The CDR3 totals 13 residues. Germline loops: CDR1 SQVTM, CDR2 ANQGSEA. The CDR3 here is CSVDGAGGDTQYF. CDR3 DNA: TGCAGCGTTGACGGGGCCGGGGGGGATACGCAGTATTTT.

V and J are TRBV9 and TRBJ1-2; tentatively, D is TRBD1 (5 bases). CDR1 is SGDLS, CDR2 YYNGEE, per germline. V shed 4 bases and J shed 5 bases, with 12 bases lying between them. This CDR3 is built from 13 residues. In DNA form, the CDR3 reads TGTGCCAGCAGCCCGCTCTCAGGGTATGGCTACACCTTC. Amino acids: CASSPLSGYGYTF.

This clonotype was observed many times. Relative to the germline gene, one junction end is altered; a read error may explain this. The V call is TRBV6-5, the J call TRBJ2-5; TRBD1 matches at 11 bases. The J call is uncertain, as TRBJ2-7 better fits the DNA end. The CDR3 loop spans 13 amino acids. Germline assignment: CDR1 MNHEY and CDR2 SVGAGI. CDR3 sequence (DNA): TGTGCTAGCAGCCCCGGGACAGGGGGCGAGCAGTACTTC. Amino acids: CASSPGTGGEQYF.